The T cell receptor beta chain under discussion was sequenced for a study of blood T cell repertoires in COVID-19. Study context: Donors in the United States, Italy and Spain gave samples during acute or convalescent COVID-19. T cells, B-cell-depleted T cells, or PBMCs provided the cDNA or gDNA that served as material.

Under the authors' procedure: The assay estimated nucleated cells by amplifying reference gene primers. Assay used: immunoSEQ multiplex PCR; TCRdb lists only in-frame clones, some missing. V, J and clone size are taken as reported in that table, and D and trimming were inferred from the DNA itself. The sample has 150,000 or so clones, roughly 77% seen once. V lost 0 bases and J 6 bases, leaving 7 bases between the germline ends. CDR1 is SGDLS and CDR2 is YYNGEE in the germline V gene. The CDR3 consists of 14 residues. The Seattle patients joined while their infection was active and were tracked longitudinally afterward.

This chain uses TRBV9 with TRBJ1-6, with no clear D. The receptor comes from a woman between 65 and 79 years old with COVID-19, enrolled during active disease. Sequencing used peripheral blood. DNA of the CDR3: TGTGCCAGCAGCGTAGAACCCGGTAATTCACCCCTCCACTTT. It yields the protein CASSVEPGNSPLHF.